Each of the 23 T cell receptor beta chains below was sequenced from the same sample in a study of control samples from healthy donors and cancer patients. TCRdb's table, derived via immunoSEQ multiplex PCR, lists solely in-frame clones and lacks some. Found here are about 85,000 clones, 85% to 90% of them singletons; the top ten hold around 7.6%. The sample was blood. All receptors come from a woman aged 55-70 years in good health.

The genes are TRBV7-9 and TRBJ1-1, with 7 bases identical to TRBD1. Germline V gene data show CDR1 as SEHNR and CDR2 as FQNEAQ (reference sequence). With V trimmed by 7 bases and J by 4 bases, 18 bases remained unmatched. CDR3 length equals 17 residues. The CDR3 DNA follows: TGTGCCAGCAACACCCTCGAGGGACAGACCCAGGGCACTGAAGCTTTCTTT. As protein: CASNTLEGQTQGTEAFF.

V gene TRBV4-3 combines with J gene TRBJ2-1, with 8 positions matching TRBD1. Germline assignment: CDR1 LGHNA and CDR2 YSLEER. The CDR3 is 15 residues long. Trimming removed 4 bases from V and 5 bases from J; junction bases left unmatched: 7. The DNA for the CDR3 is TGCGCCAGCAGCCGCGACAGGGGAAGGGACAATGAGCAGTTCTTC. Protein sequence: CASSRDRGRDNEQFF.

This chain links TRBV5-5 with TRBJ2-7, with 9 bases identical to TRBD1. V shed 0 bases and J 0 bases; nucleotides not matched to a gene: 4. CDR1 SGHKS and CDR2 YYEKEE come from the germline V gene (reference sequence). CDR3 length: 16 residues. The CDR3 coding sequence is TGTGCCAGCAGCTTGGGGGGGACAGGGAACTCCTACGAGCAGTACTTC. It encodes CASSLGGTGNSYEQYF.

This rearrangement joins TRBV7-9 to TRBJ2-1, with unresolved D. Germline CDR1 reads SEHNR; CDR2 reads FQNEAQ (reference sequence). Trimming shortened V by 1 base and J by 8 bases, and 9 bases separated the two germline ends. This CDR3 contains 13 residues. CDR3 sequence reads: CASSLVLADEQFF. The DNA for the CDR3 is TGTGCCAGCAGCTTAGTTCTTGCGGATGAGCAGTTCTTC.

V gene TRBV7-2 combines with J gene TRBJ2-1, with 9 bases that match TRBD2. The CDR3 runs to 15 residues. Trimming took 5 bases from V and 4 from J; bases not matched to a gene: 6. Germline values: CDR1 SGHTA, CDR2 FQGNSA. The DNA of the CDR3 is TGTGCCAGCAGCCTTAGCGGGAGATTTTACAATGAGCAGTTCTTC. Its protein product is CASSLSGRFYNEQFF.

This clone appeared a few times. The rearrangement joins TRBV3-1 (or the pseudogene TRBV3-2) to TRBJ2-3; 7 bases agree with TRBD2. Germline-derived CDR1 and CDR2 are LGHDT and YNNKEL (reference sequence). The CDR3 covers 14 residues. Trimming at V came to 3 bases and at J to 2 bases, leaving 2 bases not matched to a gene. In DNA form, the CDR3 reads TGTGCCAGCAGCCAGAGCGGGGCCACAGATACGCAGTATTTT. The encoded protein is CASSQSGATDTQYF.

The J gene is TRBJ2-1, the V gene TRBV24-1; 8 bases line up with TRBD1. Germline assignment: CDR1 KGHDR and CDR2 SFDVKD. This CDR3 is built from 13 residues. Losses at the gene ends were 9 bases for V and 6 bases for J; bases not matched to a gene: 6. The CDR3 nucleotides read TGTGCCACCGGGGGGACAGGATTCAATGAGCAGTTCTTC. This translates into CATGGTGFNEQFF.

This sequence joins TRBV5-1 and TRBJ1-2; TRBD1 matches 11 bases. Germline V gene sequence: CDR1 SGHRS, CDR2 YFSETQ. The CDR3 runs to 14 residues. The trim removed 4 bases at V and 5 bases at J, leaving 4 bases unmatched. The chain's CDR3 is CASSKGQGAYGYTF. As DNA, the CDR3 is TGCGCCAGCAGCAAAGGACAGGGGGCGTATGGCTACACCTTC.

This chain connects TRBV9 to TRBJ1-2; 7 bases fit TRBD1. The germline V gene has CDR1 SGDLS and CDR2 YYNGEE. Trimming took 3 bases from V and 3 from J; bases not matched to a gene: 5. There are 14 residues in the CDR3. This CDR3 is CASSAQGTDYGYTF. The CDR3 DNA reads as TGTGCCAGCAGCGCCCAGGGGACAGACTATGGCTACACCTTC.

In DNA form, the CDR3 reads TGTGCCAGCAGATCTACTAGGGGGAGAGTCGAGCAGTACTTC. Protein: CASRSTRGRVEQYF. This chain connects TRBV7-9 to TRBJ2-7; D is possibly TRBD1 (6 bases). V was pared by 6 bases and J by 6 bases, with 18 bases between. Per germline, CDR1 SEHNR and CDR2 FQNEAQ (reference sequence). CDR3 length: 14 residues.

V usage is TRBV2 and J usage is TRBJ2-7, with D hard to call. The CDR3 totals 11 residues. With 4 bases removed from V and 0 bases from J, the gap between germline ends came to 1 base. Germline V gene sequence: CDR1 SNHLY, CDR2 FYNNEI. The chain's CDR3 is CASSGSYEQYF. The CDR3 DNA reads TGTGCCAGCAGTGGCTCCTACGAGCAGTACTTC.

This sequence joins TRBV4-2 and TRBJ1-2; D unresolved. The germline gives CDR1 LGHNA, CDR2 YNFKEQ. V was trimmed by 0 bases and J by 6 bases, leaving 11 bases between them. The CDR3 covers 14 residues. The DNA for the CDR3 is TGTGCCAGCAGCCAAGATGAGGGTCGGAATGGCTACACCTTC. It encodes CASSQDEGRNGYTF.

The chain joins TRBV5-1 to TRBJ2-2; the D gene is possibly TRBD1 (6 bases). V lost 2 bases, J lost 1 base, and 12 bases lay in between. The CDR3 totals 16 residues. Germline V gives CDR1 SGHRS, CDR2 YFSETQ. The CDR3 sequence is CASSFFSGQNTGELFF. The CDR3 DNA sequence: TGCGCCAGCAGCTTTTTTTCGGGACAGAACACCGGGGAGCTGTTTTTT.

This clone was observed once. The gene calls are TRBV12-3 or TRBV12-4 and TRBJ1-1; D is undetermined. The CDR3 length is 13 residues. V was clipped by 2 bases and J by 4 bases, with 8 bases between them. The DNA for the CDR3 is TGTGCCAGCAGTTTAAGCGGACTCACTGAAGCTTTCTTT. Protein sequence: CASSLSGLTEAFF.

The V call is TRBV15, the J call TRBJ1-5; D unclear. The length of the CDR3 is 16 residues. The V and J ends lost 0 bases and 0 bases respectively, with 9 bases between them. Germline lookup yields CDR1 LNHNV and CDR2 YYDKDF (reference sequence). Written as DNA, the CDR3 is TGTGCCACCAGCAGAGAACGGGGATATAGCAATCAGCCCCAGCATTTT. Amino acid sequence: CATSRERGYSNQPQHF.

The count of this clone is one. CDR3 sequence (DNA): TGTGCCAGCATCAGTCCGGGAGAGTCTAGAGATACGCAGTATTTT. Translating gives CASISPGESRDTQYF. This rearrangement joins TRBV28 to TRBJ2-3, with TRBD2 as a possible D gene (6 bases). Germline CDR1 MDHEN, CDR2 SYDVKM. The CDR3 length is 15 residues. Trimming shortened V by 7 bases and J by 5 bases, and 19 bases separated the two germline ends.

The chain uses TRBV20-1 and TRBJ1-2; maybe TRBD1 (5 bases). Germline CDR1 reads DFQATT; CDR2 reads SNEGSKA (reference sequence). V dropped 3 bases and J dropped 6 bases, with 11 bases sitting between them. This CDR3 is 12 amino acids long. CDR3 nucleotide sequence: TGCAGTGCTAGTACCCAGGGACATGGCTACACCTTC. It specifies CSASTQGHGYTF.

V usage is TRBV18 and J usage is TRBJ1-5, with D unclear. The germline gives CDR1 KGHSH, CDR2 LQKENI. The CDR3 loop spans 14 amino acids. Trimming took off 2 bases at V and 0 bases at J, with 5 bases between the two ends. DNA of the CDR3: TGTGCCAGCTCACCATACGATAGCAATCAGCCCCAGCATTTT. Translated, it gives CASSPYDSNQPQHF.

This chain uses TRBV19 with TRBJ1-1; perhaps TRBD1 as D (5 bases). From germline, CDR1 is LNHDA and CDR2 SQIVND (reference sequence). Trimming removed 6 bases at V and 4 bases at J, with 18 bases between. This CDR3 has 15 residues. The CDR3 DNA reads TGTGCCAGTAGCGGGCGGGGGGGAGGTGTCACTGAAGCTTTCTTT. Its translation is CASSGRGGGVTEAFF.

The CDR3 sequence is CASSLAGSSGSVGNQPQHF. In DNA, the CDR3 is TGTGCCAGCAGCTTAGCGGGTAGCTCGGGTTCTGTTGGCAATCAGCCCCAGCATTTT. This chain links TRBV7-2 with TRBJ1-5; no clear D. The germline V and J ends were trimmed by 0 bases and 2 bases, with 20 bases remaining between them. The CDR3 is made up of 19 amino acids. The V gene's germline CDR1 is SGHTA and CDR2 FQGNSA. The variable domain in full, with the rest retrieved from reference TRBV7-2 and TRBJ1-5, is GAGVSQSPSNKVTEKGKDVELRCDPISGHTALYWYRQSLGQGLEFLIYFQGNSAPDKSGLPSDRFSAERTGGSVSTLTIQRTQQEDSAVYLCASSLAGSSGSVGNQPQHFGDGTRLSIL.

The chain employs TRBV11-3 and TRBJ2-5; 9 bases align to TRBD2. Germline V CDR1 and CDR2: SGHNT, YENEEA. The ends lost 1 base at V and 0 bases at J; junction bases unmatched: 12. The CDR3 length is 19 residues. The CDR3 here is CASSLALWTSARYQETQYF. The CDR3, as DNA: TGTGCCAGCAGCTTAGCCCTCTGGACTAGCGCCAGGTACCAAGAGACCCAGTACTTC. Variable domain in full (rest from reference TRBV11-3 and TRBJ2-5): EAGVVQSPRYKIIEKKQPVAFWCNPISGHNTLYWYLQNLGQGPELLIRYENEEAVDDSQLPKDRFSAERLKGVDSTLKIQPAELGDSAVYLCASSLALWTSARYQETQYFGPGTRLLVL.

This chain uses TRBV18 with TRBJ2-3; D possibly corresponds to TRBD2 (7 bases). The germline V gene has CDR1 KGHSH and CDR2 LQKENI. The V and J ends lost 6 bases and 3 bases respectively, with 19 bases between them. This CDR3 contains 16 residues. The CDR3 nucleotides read TGTGCCAGCTCGCCCGTCGGGGGGCAGATGACAGATACGCAGTATTTT. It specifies CASSPVGGQMTDTQYF.

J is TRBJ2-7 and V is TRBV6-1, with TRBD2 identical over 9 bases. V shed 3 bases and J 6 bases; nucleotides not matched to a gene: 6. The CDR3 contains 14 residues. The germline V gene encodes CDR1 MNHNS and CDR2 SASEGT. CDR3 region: CASSDEAGGREQYF. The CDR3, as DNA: TGTGCCAGCAGTGACGAGGCGGGAGGGCGCGAGCAGTACTTC.